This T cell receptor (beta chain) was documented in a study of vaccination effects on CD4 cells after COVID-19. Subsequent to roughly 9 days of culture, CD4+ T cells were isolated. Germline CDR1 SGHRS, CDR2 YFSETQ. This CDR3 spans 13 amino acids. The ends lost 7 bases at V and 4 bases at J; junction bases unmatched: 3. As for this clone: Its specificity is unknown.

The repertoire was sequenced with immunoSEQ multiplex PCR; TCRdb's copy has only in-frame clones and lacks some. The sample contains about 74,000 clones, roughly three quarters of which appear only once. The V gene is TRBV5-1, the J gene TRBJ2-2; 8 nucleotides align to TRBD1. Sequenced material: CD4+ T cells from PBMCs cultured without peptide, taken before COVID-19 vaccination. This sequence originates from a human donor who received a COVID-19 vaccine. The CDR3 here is CASGQGATGELFF. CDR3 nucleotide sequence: TGCGCCAGCGGGCAGGGGGCCACCGGGGAGCTGTTTTTT.